This TCR beta chain was found in a study of T cells in Graves' hyperthyroidism and ophthalmopathy (dated by TCRdb to between 2018 and 2020). As for the study more broadly: Peripheral blood samples were taken at the time of initial diagnosis, prior to any treatment. TCR V-J signatures able to tell the groups apart were searched for in a discovery cohort of 95 to 100 patients, of whom under 45 had Graves' ophthalmopathy and around 57 had stable Graves' hyperthyroidism. An independent validation cohort of around 19 hyperthyroidism patients and about 15 patients who later progressed to ophthalmopathy tested prospective prediction of ophthalmopathy. The 95 to 100 discovery patients were randomly divided into training and test sets at a 7:3 ratio. The study also compared thyroid tissue and blood T-cell repertoires from several Graves' hyperthyroidism patients. Following sampling, methimazole starting at 30 mg daily was given to hyperthyroidism patients, and high-dose intravenous methylprednisolone was given to ophthalmopathy patients. According to the paper, TCR Vbeta CDR3 sequencing was carried out on around 140 peripheral blood samples, which came from fewer than 50 ophthalmopathy, 75 or so hyperthyroidism and some 17 progressor patients.

Beyond this particular receptor, the publication reports: No statistical method was used to set the sample size in advance, and investigators knew the group allocation. During validation, the model predicted progression to ophthalmopathy a median of approximately 7 months ahead of onset, with just under 71% sensitivity and roughly 75% specificity. In cross-validation, a model built on a 13 V-J signature told ophthalmopathy apart from stable hyperthyroidism with over 85% sensitivity and 81% to 82% specificity, and in testing the same model reached 80%/75%. Most expanded thyroid clonotypes (frequency above 0.001) were also detected in blood, suggesting blood repertoires may reflect thyroid immune responses.

The sample holds a few counts of this clonotype. Its antigen specificity is not known. Base qualities were left out, and no much larger clone turns up one base away. The germline V gene encodes CDR1 ENHRY and CDR2 SYGVKD. Trimming accounts for 8 bases at V and 5 bases at J, while the number of junction bases matched to no gene is 2. The CDR3 runs 11 residues from the cysteine to the phenylalanine. Only the CDR3 region is kept as DNA, spanning 33 bases read in frame from base 1. The TCR beta CDR3 regions were amplified from the RNA transcripts. For the first round of RT-PCR on the TCR CDR3, the HTBI primer set was used together with the Qiagen OneStep RT-PCR kit. A second multiplex PCR round built the libraries, followed by size selection and purification. Paired-end sequencing of the libraries was performed with 100 bp reads on an Illumina HiSeq2000. In the original analysis: Raw data were processed with SOAPnuke, discarding reads with adapters, uncalled bases, mean Phred below 15, or no exact constant-primer or identifier match. COPE v1.2.5 was used to merge the high-quality paired reads, and each unique nucleotide sequence was defined as a clonotype. Clonotypes were aligned to IMGT TRBV, TRBD and TRBJ reference segments using MiTCR v1.1. Only V-J combinations with frequency above 0.0001, covering 98% to 99.2% of repertoires, were analysed. A TCS score was defined as the ratio between F50 (clonal expansion) and ExV (chaos), using BLOSUM62-based TCRdist between CDR3 peptides within each V-J. Welch's t-statistics and random forest reduced fewer than 550 V-J features to 10 to 15, which were used in a naive Bayes classifier (R e1071). In-frame beta chains were kept once TCRdb had trimmed the public reads at Q25 with fastp and called clones with MiXCR. Here each entry gathers all rows of one CDR3 protein and keeps the most common genes and DNA. The V and J calls reflect TCRdb's pipeline rather than the authors' work. For this sample the table gives about 530,000 distinct CDR3 sequences, of which roughly 18% were detected only once. Of the sample, 17% falls within the top ten clones.

Ophthalmopathy patients had moderately to severely active disease, with a Clinical Activity Score of 3 or more, a NOSPECS grade of 4 or more, and a disease duration of less than 3 months. Any patient with an uncontrolled infection, another autoimmune disease, pregnancy or lactation was excluded. Clinical symptoms, serum thyroxine and TRAb, thyroid ultrasound, and orbital computed tomography formed the basis for the diagnoses. PBMCs were isolated from around 10 ml of fresh peripheral blood by Ficoll-Paque density gradient centrifugation. Total RNA was extracted using Trizol reagent, and RNA quality was assessed on an Agilent 2100 Bioanalyzer.

Specimen: blood. The receptor comes from a young woman with Graves' ophthalmopathy. The rearrangement joined TRBV10-3 to TRBJ1-1, and TRBD1 matches 7 of the central bases. The nucleotide sequence reads as follows: TGTGCCATCGCAGGGGGAACTGAAGCTTTCTTT. Its translation is CAIAGGTEAFF.